This T cell receptor beta chain was captured in a study of T-cell memory formation after mild COVID-19. About the study: TCR clusters showed largely donor specificity. Study-wide points: Contracting CD8+ clones were enriched in EMRA, CD4+ mainly in CM and EM.

This clonotype has more than one count but fewer than ten. No antigen is known for it. Trimming cost V 1 base and J 9 bases; bases outside gene matches: 5. Germline assignment: CDR1 LGHNA and CDR2 YSLEER. The CDR3 is 15 residues long. The TCR alpha and TCR beta cDNA libraries, bearing sample barcodes and UMIs, were generated by 5'RACE using constant-segment primers. From the 5' RACE reads, TCRdb called clonotypes with MiXCR, one entry per CDR3 protein. The sample carries around 150,000 distinct CDR3 sequences, around a third recorded once. This TCR derives from an adult woman who had mild COVID-19 (a few samples of this study predate the infection). Cell type and time point are not known. Sequencing was done on a sample of PBMCs or a T cell subset sorted from them (not recorded which). The V call is TRBV4-3, the J call TRBJ1-6; 8 bases line up with TRBD1. Written as DNA, the CDR3 is TGCGCCAGCAGCCAAGCGACAGGGGCGGGTTCACCCCTCCACTTT. It is translated as CASSQATGAGSPLHF.